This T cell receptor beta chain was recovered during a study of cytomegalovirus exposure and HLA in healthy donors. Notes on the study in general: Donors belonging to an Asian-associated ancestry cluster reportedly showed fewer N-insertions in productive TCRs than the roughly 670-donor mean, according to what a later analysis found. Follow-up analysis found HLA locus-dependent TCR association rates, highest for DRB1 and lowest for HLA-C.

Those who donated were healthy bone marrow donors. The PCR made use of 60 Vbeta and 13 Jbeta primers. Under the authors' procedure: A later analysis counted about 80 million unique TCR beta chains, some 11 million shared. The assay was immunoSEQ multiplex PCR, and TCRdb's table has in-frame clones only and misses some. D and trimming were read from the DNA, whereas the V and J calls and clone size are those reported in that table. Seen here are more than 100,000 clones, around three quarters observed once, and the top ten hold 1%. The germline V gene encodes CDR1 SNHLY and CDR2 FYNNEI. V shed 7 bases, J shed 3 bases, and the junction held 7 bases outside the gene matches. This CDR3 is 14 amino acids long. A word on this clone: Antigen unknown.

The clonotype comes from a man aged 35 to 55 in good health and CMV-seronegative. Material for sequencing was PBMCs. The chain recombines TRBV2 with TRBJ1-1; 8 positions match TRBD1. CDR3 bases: TGTGCCAGCACGGAAAACAGGGGGGACACTGAAGCTTTCTTT. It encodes CASTENRGDTEAFF.